Described below is a single T cell receptor (beta chain) sequence and its context. The data originate from a study of T cell responses to AZD1222 COVID-19 vaccine. Assay: immunoSEQ multiplex PCR; the TCRdb copy retains only in-frame clones and omits some. The sample contains 95,000 to 110,000 clones, over 90% of which appear only once. This receptor was taken from an adult in good health. Sequencing was performed on peripheral blood, taken on day 0 of AZD1222 vaccination.

CDR3 region: CAISLGQGLDGYTF. The CDR3 DNA is TGTGCCATCAGTCTAGGACAGGGCCTAGATGGCTACACCTTC. V is TRBV10-3 and J is TRBJ1-2; 8 nucleotides line up with TRBD1. The J segment lost 6 bases and the V segment lost 5 bases, leaving 8 bases of the junction unmatched. This CDR3 region has 14 residues. From germline, CDR1 is ENHRY and CDR2 SYGVKD.